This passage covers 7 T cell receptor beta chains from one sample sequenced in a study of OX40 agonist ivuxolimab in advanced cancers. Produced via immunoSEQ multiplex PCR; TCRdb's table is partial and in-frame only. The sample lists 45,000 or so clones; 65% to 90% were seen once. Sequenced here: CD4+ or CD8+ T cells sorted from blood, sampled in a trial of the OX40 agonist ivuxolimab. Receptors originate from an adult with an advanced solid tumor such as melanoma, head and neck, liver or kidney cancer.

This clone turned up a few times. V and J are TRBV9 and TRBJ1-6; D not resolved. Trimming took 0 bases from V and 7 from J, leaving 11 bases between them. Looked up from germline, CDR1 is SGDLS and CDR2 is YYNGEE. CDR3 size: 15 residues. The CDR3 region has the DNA TGTGCCAGCAGCGTAGTTGGCCAGTCCAATTCACCCCTCCACTTT. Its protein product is CASSVVGQSNSPLHF.

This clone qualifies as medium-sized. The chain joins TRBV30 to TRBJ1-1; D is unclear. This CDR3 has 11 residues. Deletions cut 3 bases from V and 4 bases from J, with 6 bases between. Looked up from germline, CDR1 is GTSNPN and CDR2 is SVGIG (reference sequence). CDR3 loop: CAWRWGTEAFF. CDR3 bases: TGTGCCTGGAGGTGGGGCACTGAAGCTTTCTTT.

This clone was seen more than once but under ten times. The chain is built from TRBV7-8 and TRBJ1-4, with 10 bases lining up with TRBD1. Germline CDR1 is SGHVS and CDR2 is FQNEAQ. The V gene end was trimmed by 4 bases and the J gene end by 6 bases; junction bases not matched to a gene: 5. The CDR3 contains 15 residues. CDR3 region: CASSSTGTGDEKLFF. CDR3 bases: TGTGCCAGCAGCTCGACCGGGACAGGGGATGAAAAACTGTTTTTT.

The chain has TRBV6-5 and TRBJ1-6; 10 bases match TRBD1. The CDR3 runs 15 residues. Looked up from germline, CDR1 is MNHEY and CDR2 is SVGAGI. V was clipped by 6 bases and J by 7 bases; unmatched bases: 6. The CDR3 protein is CASRRDRGWNSPLHF. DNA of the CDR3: TGTGCCAGCAGGAGGGACAGGGGATGGAATTCACCCCTCCACTTT.

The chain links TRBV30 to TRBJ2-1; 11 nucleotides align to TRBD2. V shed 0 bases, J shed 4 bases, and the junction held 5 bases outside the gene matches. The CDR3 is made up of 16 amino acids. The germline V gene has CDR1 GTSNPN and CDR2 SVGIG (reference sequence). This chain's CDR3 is CAWSVGTSGFYNEQFF. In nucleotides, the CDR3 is TGTGCCTGGAGTGTGGGGACTAGCGGCTTTTACAATGAGCAGTTCTTC.

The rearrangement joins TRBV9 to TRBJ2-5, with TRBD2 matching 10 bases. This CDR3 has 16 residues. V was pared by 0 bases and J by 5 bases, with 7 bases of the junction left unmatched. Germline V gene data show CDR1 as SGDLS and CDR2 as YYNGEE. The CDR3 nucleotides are TGTGCCAGCAGCGTAGACCTAGCGGGGGTGTTGGAGACCCAGTACTTC. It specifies CASSVDLAGVLETQYF.

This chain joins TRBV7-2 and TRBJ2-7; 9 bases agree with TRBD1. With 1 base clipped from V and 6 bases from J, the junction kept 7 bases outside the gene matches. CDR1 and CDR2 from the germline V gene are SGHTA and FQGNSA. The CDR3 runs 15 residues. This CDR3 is CASSLEGTGRREQYF. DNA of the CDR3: TGTGCCAGCAGCTTAGAAGGGACAGGGAGGCGCGAGCAGTACTTC. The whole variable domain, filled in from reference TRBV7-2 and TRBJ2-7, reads GAGVSQSPSNKVTEKGKDVELRCDPISGHTALYWYRQSLGQGLEFLIYFQGNSAPDKSGLPSDRFSAERTGGSVSTLTIQRTQQEDSAVYLCASSLEGTGRREQYFGPGTRLTVT.